This entry describes one T cell receptor beta chain. Grouping used clinical history reported by participants in a survey and questionnaire. For recovered donors of Cohort 3, there were two negative PCRs, clearance, or symptom resolution. Here immunoSEQ multiplex PCR was the method, and the copy in TCRdb shows in-frame clones only, minus some. The sample records a few hundred thousand clones, over 65% being singletons. With 3 bases clipped from V and 1 base from J, the junction kept 5 bases outside the gene matches. The germline V gene encodes CDR1 SGHNT and CDR2 YYREEE (reference sequence). This CDR3 is 15 amino acids long. The record originates from a study of blood T cell repertoires in COVID-19. On the study more broadly: Spain, Italy and the United States supplied samples that represented acute and convalescent COVID-19.

This TCR came from a woman aged 55-70 years who had recovered from COVID-19. Input material: PBMCs or T cells enriched from blood (not recorded which). The chain has TRBV5-4 and TRBJ1-1; 8 nucleotides line up with TRBD1. The CDR3 DNA sequence: TGTGCCAGCAGCTCAGGGGGCGGGACGAACACTGAAGCTTTCTTT. Translated, it gives CASSSGGGTNTEAFF.